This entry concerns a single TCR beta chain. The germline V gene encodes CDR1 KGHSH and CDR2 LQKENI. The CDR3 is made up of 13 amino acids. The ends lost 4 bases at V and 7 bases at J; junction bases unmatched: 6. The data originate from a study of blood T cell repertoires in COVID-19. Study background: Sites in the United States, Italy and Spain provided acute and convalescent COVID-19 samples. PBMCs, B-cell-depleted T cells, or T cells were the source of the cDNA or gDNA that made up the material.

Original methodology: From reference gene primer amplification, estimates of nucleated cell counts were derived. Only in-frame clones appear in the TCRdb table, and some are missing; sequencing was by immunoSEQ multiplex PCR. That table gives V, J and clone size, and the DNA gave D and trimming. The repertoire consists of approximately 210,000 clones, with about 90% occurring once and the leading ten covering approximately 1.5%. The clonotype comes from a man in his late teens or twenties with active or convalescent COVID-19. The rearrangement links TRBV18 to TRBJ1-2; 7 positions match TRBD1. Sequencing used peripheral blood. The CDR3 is CASSQGTVIGYTF. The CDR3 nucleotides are TGTGCCAGCTCACAGGGGACAGTTATTGGCTACACCTTC.